One sample yielded the 17 T cell receptor beta chains listed below, sequenced in a study of T cell responses to AZD1222 COVID-19 vaccine. Repertoires were generated with immunoSEQ multiplex PCR, while TCRdb's copy carries only in-frame clones and drops some. The sample records 150,000 to 200,000 clones, 85% to 90% being singletons. Sequences were derived from peripheral blood, sampled 28 days after the second AZD1222 dose. Source of these receptors: an adult who received the AZD1222 COVID-19 vaccine.

The rearrangement uses TRBV4-2 and TRBJ2-7; D is unresolved. This CDR3 region has 15 residues. Trimming removed 4 bases from V and 3 bases from J, with 16 bases in between. CDR1 is LGHNA and CDR2 is YNFKEQ in the germline V gene. Written as DNA, the CDR3 is TGTGCCAGCAGCCTAACGACCGACCGCCGCTACGAGCAGTACTTC. Its protein is CASSLTTDRRYEQYF.

The chain is built from TRBV9 and TRBJ1-5; D not resolved. The CDR3 sequence is 13 residues long. Trimming shortened V by 3 bases and J by 4 bases, and 8 bases separated the two germline ends. Per germline, CDR1 SGDLS and CDR2 YYNGEE. The CDR3 DNA reads as TGTGCCAGCAGCGCGAATCAGAATCAGCCCCAGCATTTT. As protein: CASSANQNQPQHF.

The J gene is TRBJ1-1, the V gene TRBV9; TRBD1 agrees at 9 bases. The CDR3 consists of 20 residues. Germline V gives CDR1 SGDLS, CDR2 YYNGEE. V shed 4 bases and J 3 bases; nucleotides not matched to a gene: 22. CDR3 residues: CASSPWDREGEGIGDTEAFF. CDR3 DNA: TGTGCCAGCAGCCCTTGGGACAGGGAGGGAGAGGGGATCGGGGACACTGAAGCTTTCTTT.

The chain is built from TRBV19 and TRBJ1-2, with TRBD1 matching 10 bases. Per germline, CDR1 LNHDA and CDR2 SQIVND (reference sequence). This CDR3 region has 14 residues. Unmatched junction bases numbered 8, after V lost 8 bases and J lost 5 bases. CDR3 amino acids: CASHGTGATYGYTF. CDR3 nucleotides: TGTGCCAGTCACGGGACAGGGGCTACTTATGGCTACACCTTC.

The chain uses TRBV30 and TRBJ2-1; unclear D gene. V was clipped by 3 bases and J by 6 bases, with 6 bases between them. The CDR3 extends over 11 amino acids. CDR1 GTSNPN and CDR2 SVGIG come from the germline V gene (reference sequence). In nucleotides, the CDR3 is TGTGCCTGGAGATTTGGCAATGAGCAGTTCTTC. This gives the protein CAWRFGNEQFF. Looking up the rest from reference TRBV30 and TRBJ2-1 gives the full variable domain: SQTIHQWPATLVQPVGSPLSLECTVEGTSNPNLYWYRQAAGRGLQLLFYSVGIGQISSEVPQNLSASRPQDRQFILSSKKLLLSDSGFYLCAWRFGNEQFFGPGTRLTVL.

The chain joins TRBV6-5 to TRBJ2-4, with D unresolved. V dropped 7 bases and J dropped 0 bases, with 13 bases sitting between them. This CDR3 spans 15 amino acids. Germline V gene data show CDR1 as MNHEY and CDR2 as SVGAGI. CDR3 sequence (DNA): TGTGCCAGCACCTCAACAGTTCTAGCCAAAAACATTCAGTACTTC. It translates to CASTSTVLAKNIQYF.

This clone was recorded once. This chain joins TRBV5-8 and TRBJ1-6; D remains ambiguous. The CDR3 length is 15 residues. V lost 3 bases and J lost 10, with 17 bases in between. Germline-derived CDR1 and CDR2 are SGHTS and YDEGEE. The CDR3 DNA sequence: TGTGCCAGCAGCTCGCTGGCCGCTAAGTTGTCACCCCTCCACTTT. Translating it yields CASSSLAAKLSPLHF.

The chain is built from TRBV19 and TRBJ1-2; possibly TRBD1 for D (5 bases). This CDR3 spans 13 amino acids. Trimming took off 10 bases at V and 8 bases at J, with 20 bases between the two ends. Germline V CDR1 and CDR2: LNHDA, SQIVND (reference sequence). CDR3 in amino acids: CATRWDRRVGYTF. The CDR3 region has the DNA TGTGCCACGAGATGGGACCGGAGGGTCGGCTACACCTTC. Based on the CDR3 plus reference TRBV19 and TRBJ1-2, the full variable domain is DGGITQSPKYLFRKEGQNVTLSCEQNLNHDAMYWYRQDPGQGLRLIYYSQIVNDFQKGDIAEGYSVSREKKESFPLTVTSAQKNPTAFYLCATRWDRRVGYTFGSGTRLTVV.

The gene calls are TRBV19 and TRBJ2-7; 7 positions match TRBD1. The J segment lost 3 bases and the V segment lost 0 bases, leaving 5 bases of the junction unmatched. Looked up from germline, CDR1 is LNHDA and CDR2 is SQIVND (reference sequence). This CDR3 contains 15 residues. As DNA, the CDR3 is TGTGCCAGTAGTATAGAACAGGGGCCCCACTACGAGCAGTACTTC. Amino acid sequence: CASSIEQGPHYEQYF. Complete variable domain (other parts from reference TRBV19 and TRBJ2-7): DGGITQSPKYLFRKEGQNVTLSCEQNLNHDAMYWYRQDPGQGLRLIYYSQIVNDFQKGDIAEGYSVSREKKESFPLTVTSAQKNPTAFYLCASSIEQGPHYEQYFGPGTRLTVT.

This chain uses TRBV4-2 with TRBJ1-1, with D possibly being TRBD1 (6 bases). Germline CDR1 reads LGHNA; CDR2 reads YNFKEQ. This CDR3 has 14 amino acids. Trimming took off 1 base at V and 3 bases at J, with 9 bases between the two ends. CDR3 in DNA: TGTGCCAGCAGCCAAGGGACAGTTTACACTGAAGCTTTCTTT. It translates to CASSQGTVYTEAFF.

The chain couples TRBV7-9 to TRBJ2-1; 10 nucleotides match TRBD1. CDR1 is SEHNR and CDR2 is FQNEAQ in the germline V gene (reference sequence). Losses at the gene ends were 4 bases for V and 3 bases for J; bases not matched to a gene: 3. The CDR3 runs to 15 residues. The CDR3: CASSSRDRGYNEQFF. In DNA, the CDR3 is TGTGCCAGCAGCTCCCGGGACAGGGGCTACAATGAGCAGTTCTTC.

The chain recombines TRBV19 with TRBJ2-2; tentative D call: TRBD1 (6 bases). Trimming pared 1 base from V and 6 bases from J, leaving 9 bases between. This CDR3 region has 14 residues. The germline V gene encodes CDR1 LNHDA and CDR2 SQIVND (reference sequence). The CDR3 DNA is TGTGCCAGTAGTATAGCACAGGGTTCCGGGGAGCTGTTTTTT. It specifies CASSIAQGSGELFF. Complete variable domain (other parts from reference TRBV19 and TRBJ2-2): DGGITQSPKYLFRKEGQNVTLSCEQNLNHDAMYWYRQDPGQGLRLIYYSQIVNDFQKGDIAEGYSVSREKKESFPLTVTSAQKNPTAFYLCASSIAQGSGELFFGEGSRLTVL.

Regarding this clone: The same CDR3 also results from other DNA sequences found in this sample. The chain links TRBV7-2 to TRBJ1-1, with D possibly TRBD1 on 5 matching bases. The CDR3 runs to 14 residues. Trimming shortened V by 2 bases and J by 2 bases, and 9 bases separated the two germline ends. Germline assignment: CDR1 SGHTA and CDR2 FQGNSA. The CDR3 DNA reads as TGTGCCAGCAGCTTATTAGGGGAAAACACTGAAGCTTTCTTT. Residues: CASSLLGENTEAFF.

The V gene is TRBV19, the J gene TRBJ1-2; 7 positions match TRBD1. Germline values: CDR1 LNHDA, CDR2 SQIVND (reference sequence). The CDR3 totals 14 residues. V was pared by 3 bases and J by 5 bases, with 6 bases of the junction left unmatched. The CDR3 nucleotides are TGTGCCAGTAGTATTCCTGGACAGGCTTATGGCTACACCTTC. As protein: CASSIPGQAYGYTF.

Details on this clone: Other DNA sequences within the sample encode an identical CDR3. The chain has TRBV4-3 and TRBJ1-1; D is ambiguous. This CDR3 has 13 residues. Trimming shortened V by 0 bases and J by 1 base, and 3 bases separated the two germline ends. Germline V gene sequence: CDR1 LGHNA, CDR2 YSLEER. CDR3: CASSQDRNTEAFF. CDR3 bases: TGCGCCAGCAGCCAAGATAGGAACACTGAAGCTTTCTTT.

The V call is TRBV27, the J call TRBJ2-3; D not resolved. Germline V gene sequence: CDR1 MNHEY, CDR2 SMNVEV (reference sequence). This CDR3 region has 14 residues. V was cut by 5 bases and J by 6 bases, with 15 bases left in between. The CDR3 sequence: CASSPRPRTDTQYF. DNA of the CDR3: TGTGCCAGCAGTCCCCGTCCTCGGACGGATACGCAGTATTTT.

V is TRBV6-5 and J is TRBJ1-2, with D perhaps matching TRBD1 (5 bases). Germline loops: CDR1 MNHEY, CDR2 SVGAGI. V lost 6 bases, J lost 2 bases, and 13 bases lay in between. The CDR3 sequence is 14 residues long. The CDR3 loop is CASRDPQVNYGYTF. CDR3 in DNA: TGTGCCAGCAGAGACCCACAGGTCAACTATGGCTACACCTTC.